This T cell receptor (beta chain) derives from a study of blood T cell repertoires in COVID-19. On the study more broadly: The United States, Italy and Spain were the sources of the acute and convalescent COVID-19 samples. Sources were T cells, B-cell-depleted T cells, or PBMCs; the material itself was cDNA or gDNA.

V lost 9 bases to trimming and J lost 8 bases, with 16 bases between them. The CDR3 sequence is 13 residues long. Per the germline V gene, CDR1 is MGHDK and CDR2 is SYGVNS. The authors' processing: From reference gene primer amplification, estimates of nucleated cell counts were derived. TCRdb's table, derived via immunoSEQ multiplex PCR, lists solely in-frame clones and lacks some. V and J calls and clone size follow that table, whereas D and trimming were derived from the DNA. The sample includes 57,000 or so clones, more than 75% of them seen just once. The gene calls are TRBV25-1 and TRBJ1-4; D perhaps matches TRBD1 (6 bases). The sequenced sample was peripheral blood. The clonotype was recovered from a man between 45 and 60 years old with active or convalescent COVID-19. CDR3 protein: CASRTDRSEKLFF. The CDR3 DNA sequence: TGTGCCAGTAGGACTGACAGGTCCGAAAAACTGTTTTTT.